This section outlines one TCR beta chain sequence together with its context. Germline CDR1 reads MNHEY; CDR2 reads SVGEGT. V was cut by 0 bases and J by 8 bases, with 16 bases left in between. The CDR3 has 15 residues. The authors sequenced TCR beta from blood CD8+ and CD4+ T cells. TEMRA cells were enriched by FACS, and CD4+ and CD8+ T cells were negatively isolated. This specimen belongs to a study of CD8 T cells in Susac syndrome. With random hexamers, roughly 0.45 to 1 ug RNA was reverse transcribed. TCR beta CDR3 was amplified by immunoSEQ multiplex PCR. This amplification extended across 54 Vbeta and 13 Jbeta segments. TCRdb passed the immunoSEQ multiplex PCR reads through MiXCR, listing each CDR3 protein once. The sample consists of about 120,000 distinct CDR3 sequences, over 90% of them appearing once.

This sequence originates from a human donor in good health. The V and J genes are TRBV6-2 or TRBV6-3 and TRBJ1-2; D gene uncertain. Sequencing used CD4+ T cells from PBMCs. The CDR3 region is CASSYSEGGPRGYTF. In nucleotides, the CDR3 is TGTGCCAGCAGTTACTCCGAAGGAGGCCCTAGAGGCTACACCTTC.